Following are 7 T cell receptor beta chains from one sample sequenced in a study of shared clonotypes between healthy human individuals. Assay: immunoSEQ multiplex PCR; the TCRdb copy retains only in-frame clones and omits some. The sample records around 2.5 million clones, 93% being singletons. The sample taken for sequencing was naive CD4+ T cells from PBMCs. The subset is: CD45RA+ positively selected. The receptors here all came from a man younger than 35 in good health. Some clones in this sample may be carry-over from other donors' samples.

The chain carries TRBV4-1 and TRBJ2-7, with a tentative D call TRBD1 (6 bases). The V end was cut by 4 bases, the J end by 0 bases, with 13 bases between. The CDR3 runs to 15 residues. Germline CDR1 reads MGHRA; CDR2 reads YSYEKL. The DNA for the CDR3 is TGCGCCAGCAGCCCCCAGGGGTTGAGCTCCTACGAGCAGTACTTC. This encodes CASSPQGLSSYEQYF.

V is TRBV29-1 and J is TRBJ2-3; D unresolved. V was cut by 5 bases and J by 0 bases, with 15 bases left in between. The CDR3 extends over 15 amino acids. Per germline, CDR1 SQVTM and CDR2 ANQGSEA. Written as DNA, the CDR3 is TGCAGCGTTAGAGGATCCGCATCTAGCACAGATACGCAGTATTTT. This sequence encodes CSVRGSASSTDTQYF.

This chain links TRBV5-4 with TRBJ1-1; D unresolved. V lost 4 bases to trimming and J lost 5 bases, with 15 bases between them. The CDR3 is 14 residues long. Looked up from germline, CDR1 is SGHNT and CDR2 is YYREEE (reference sequence). The CDR3 DNA sequence: TGTGCCAGCAGCGGACTCGGAGAGGGAACTGAAGCTTTCTTT. As protein: CASSGLGEGTEAFF.

The chain joins TRBV6-5 to TRBJ1-2, with D perhaps TRBD1 (6 bases). The CDR3 covers 14 residues. V was pared by 4 bases and J by 7 bases, with 16 bases between. CDR1 is MNHEY and CDR2 is SVGAGI in the germline V gene. The CDR3 DNA reads TGTGCCAGCAGTTCTTTTGGGGGCGCATTTGGCTACACCTTC. Translation gives CASSSFGGAFGYTF.

This chain uses TRBV28 with TRBJ2-1; the D gene is possibly TRBD1 (5 bases). The length of the CDR3 is 15 residues. V was trimmed by 4 bases and J by 6 bases, leaving 16 bases between them. Germline V gene sequence: CDR1 MDHEN, CDR2 SYDVKM. The CDR3 sequence: CASSSPGIRGNEQFF. The CDR3 bases are TGTGCCAGCAGTTCCCCAGGGATTCGAGGCAATGAGCAGTTCTTC.

The J gene is TRBJ2-2, the V gene TRBV6-5; 8 bases fit TRBD1. The germline V gene encodes CDR1 MNHEY and CDR2 SVGAGI. The CDR3 covers 15 residues. The trim removed 6 bases at V and 1 base at J, leaving 4 bases unmatched. This CDR3 reads CASSHGTGNTGELFF. CDR3 DNA: TGTGCCAGCAGCCACGGGACAGGGAACACCGGGGAGCTGTTTTTT.

The gene calls are TRBV27 and TRBJ1-2, with D maybe TRBD1 (5 bases). Germline V CDR1 and CDR2: MNHEY, SMNVEV (reference sequence). This CDR3 comprises 13 residues. Trimming removed 3 bases at V and 6 bases at J, with 11 bases between. CDR3 DNA sequence: TGTGCCAGCAGTTTCCAGGGAAGGGATGGCTACACCTTC. This codes for CASSFQGRDGYTF.